This entry is about one T cell receptor beta chain. The sample comes from a study of shared clonotypes between healthy human individuals. This CDR3 comprises 19 residues. Deletions cut 4 bases from V and 0 bases from J, with 20 bases between. Germline V lookup: CDR1 SGHRS, CDR2 YFSETQ. In the sorted-subset replicate PCRs, around 200 ng DNA, some 30,000 T cell genomes, was used. Assay used: immunoSEQ multiplex PCR; TCRdb lists only in-frame clones, some missing. Altogether roughly 1,600,000 clones are present, 97% to 99% being singletons, with the ten largest covering approximately 0.38%. Source material: naive CD4+ T cells sorted from blood. The subset was: CD45RA+ positively selected. The clonotype comes from a man aged 25 to 45 in good health. The rearrangement links TRBV5-1 to TRBJ2-6; D assignment may be TRBD1 or TRBD2 (6 bases each). The CDR3 bases are TGCGCCAGCAGCCTGTCAACCGGGGGCCACAGCTCTGGGGCCAACGTCCTGACTTTC. This translates into CASSLSTGGHSSGANVLTF.